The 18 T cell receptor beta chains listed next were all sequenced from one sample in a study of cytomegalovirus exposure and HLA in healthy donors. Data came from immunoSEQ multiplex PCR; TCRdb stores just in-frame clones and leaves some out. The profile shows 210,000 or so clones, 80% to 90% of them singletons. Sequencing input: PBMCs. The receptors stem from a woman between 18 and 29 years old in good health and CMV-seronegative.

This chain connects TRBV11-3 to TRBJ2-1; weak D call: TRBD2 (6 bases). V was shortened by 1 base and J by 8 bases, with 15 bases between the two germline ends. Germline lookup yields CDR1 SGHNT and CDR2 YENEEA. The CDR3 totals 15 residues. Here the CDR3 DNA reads TGTGCCAGCAGCTTAGTCGGCGGAGGGTCGGATGAGCAGTTCTTC. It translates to CASSLVGGGSDEQFF. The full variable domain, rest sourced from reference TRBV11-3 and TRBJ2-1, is EAGVVQSPRYKIIEKKQPVAFWCNPISGHNTLYWYLQNLGQGPELLIRYENEEAVDDSQLPKDRFSAERLKGVDSTLKIQPAELGDSAVYLCASSLVGGGSDEQFFGPGTRLTVL.

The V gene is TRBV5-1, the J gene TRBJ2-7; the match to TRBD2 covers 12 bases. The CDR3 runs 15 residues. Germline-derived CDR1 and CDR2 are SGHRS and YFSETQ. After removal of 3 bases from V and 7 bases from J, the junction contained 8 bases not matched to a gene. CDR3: CASSSTSGSSVEQYF. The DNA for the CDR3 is TGCGCCAGCAGCTCGACTAGCGGGAGCTCGGTTGAGCAGTACTTC.

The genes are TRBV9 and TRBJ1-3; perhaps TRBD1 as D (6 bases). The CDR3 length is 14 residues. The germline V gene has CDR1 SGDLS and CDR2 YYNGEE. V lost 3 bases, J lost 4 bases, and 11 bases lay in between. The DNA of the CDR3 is TGTGCCAGCAGCGCGGGGGGGCCCGGAAACACCATATATTTT. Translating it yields CASSAGGPGNTIYF.

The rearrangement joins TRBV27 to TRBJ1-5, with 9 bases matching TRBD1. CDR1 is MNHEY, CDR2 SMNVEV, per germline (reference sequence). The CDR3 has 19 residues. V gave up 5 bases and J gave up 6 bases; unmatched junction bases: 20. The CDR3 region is CASSRTGQGLGGGGQPQHF. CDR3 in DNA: TGTGCCAGCAGTCGAACGGGACAGGGATTAGGCGGGGGAGGTCAGCCCCAGCATTTT.

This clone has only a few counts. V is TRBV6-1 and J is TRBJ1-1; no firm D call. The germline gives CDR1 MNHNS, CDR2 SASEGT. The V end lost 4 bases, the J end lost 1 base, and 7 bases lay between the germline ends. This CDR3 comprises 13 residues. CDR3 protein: CASSADKNTEAFF. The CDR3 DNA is TGTGCCAGCAGTGCCGACAAGAACACTGAAGCTTTCTTT.

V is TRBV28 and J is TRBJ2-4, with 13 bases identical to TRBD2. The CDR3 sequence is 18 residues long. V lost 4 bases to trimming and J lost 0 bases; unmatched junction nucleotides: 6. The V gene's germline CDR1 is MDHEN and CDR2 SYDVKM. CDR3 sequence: CASSSPGLAGLAKNIQYF. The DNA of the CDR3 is TGTGCCAGCAGTTCACCGGGACTAGCGGGATTAGCCAAAAACATTCAGTACTTC.

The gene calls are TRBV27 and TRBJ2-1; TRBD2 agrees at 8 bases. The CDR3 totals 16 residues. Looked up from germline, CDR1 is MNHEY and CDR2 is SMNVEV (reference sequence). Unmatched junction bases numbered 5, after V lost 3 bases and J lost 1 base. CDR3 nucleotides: TGTGCCAGCAGTTTTCGGGCTAGCGGGTCCTACAATGAGCAGTTCTTC. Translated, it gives CASSFRASGSYNEQFF.

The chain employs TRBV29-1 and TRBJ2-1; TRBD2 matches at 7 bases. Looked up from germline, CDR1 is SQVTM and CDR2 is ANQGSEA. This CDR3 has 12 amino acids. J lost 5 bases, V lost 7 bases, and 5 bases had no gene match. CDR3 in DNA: TGCAGCGCCGGGACTATTAACAATGAGCAGTTCTTC. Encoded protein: CSAGTINNEQFF.

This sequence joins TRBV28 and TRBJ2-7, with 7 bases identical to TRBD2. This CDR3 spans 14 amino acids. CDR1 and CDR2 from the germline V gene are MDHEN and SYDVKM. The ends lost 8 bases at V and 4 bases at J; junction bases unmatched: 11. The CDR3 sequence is CASYSGTTVYEQYF. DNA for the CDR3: TGTGCCAGCTATTCCGGGACTACAGTATACGAGCAGTACTTC.

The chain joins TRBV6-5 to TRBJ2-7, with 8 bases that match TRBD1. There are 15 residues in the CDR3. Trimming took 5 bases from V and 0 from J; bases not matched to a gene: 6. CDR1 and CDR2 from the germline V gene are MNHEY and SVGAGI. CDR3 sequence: CASSPGTGSSYEQYF. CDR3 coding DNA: TGTGCCAGCAGTCCCGGGACAGGTAGCTCCTACGAGCAGTACTTC.

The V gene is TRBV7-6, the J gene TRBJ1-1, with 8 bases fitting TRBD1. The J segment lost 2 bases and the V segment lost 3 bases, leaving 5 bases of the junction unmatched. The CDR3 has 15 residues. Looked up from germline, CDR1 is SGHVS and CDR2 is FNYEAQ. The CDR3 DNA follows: TGTGCCAGCAGCTTCTCCGGGACAGGTAACACTGAAGCTTTCTTT. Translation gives CASSFSGTGNTEAFF.

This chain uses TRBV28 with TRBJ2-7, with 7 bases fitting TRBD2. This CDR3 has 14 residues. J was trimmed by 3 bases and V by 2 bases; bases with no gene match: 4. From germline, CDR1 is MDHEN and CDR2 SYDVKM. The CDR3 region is CASSLLAANYEQYF. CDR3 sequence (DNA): TGTGCCAGCAGTTTACTAGCGGCCAACTACGAGCAGTACTTC.

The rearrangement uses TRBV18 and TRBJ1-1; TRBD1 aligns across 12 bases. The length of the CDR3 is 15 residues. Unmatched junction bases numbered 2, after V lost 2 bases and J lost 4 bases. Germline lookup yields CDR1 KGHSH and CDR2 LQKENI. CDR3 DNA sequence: TGTGCCAGCTCACCAGGGACAGGGGGCGTCACTGAAGCTTTCTTT. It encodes CASSPGTGGVTEAFF.

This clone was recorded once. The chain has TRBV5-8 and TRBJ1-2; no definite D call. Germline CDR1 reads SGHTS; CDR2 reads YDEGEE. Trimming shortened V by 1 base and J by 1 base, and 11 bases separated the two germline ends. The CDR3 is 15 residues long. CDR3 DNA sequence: TGTGCCAGCAGCTTGCCCGGGGTCAGTAACTATGGCTACACCTTC. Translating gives CASSLPGVSNYGYTF.

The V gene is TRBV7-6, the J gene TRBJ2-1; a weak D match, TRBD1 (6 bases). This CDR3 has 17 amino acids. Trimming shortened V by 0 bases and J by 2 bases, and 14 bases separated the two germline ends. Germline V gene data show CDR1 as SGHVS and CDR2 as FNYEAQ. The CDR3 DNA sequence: TGTGCCAGCAGCTTAGCGTCGGACAGTCTTCCCTACAATGAGCAGTTCTTC. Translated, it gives CASSLASDSLPYNEQFF.

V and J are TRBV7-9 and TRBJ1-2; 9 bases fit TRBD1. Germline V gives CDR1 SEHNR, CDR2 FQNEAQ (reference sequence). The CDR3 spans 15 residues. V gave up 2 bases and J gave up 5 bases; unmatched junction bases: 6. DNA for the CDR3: TGTGCCAGCAGCTTACCTAAAGACAGGGGGTATGGCTACACCTTC. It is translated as CASSLPKDRGYGYTF.

The CDR3 sequence is CASSPEKERGRTGELFF. CDR3 DNA: TGTGCCAGCAGCCCTGAGAAGGAGCGGGGTAGGACCGGGGAGCTGTTTTTT. The chain recombines TRBV5-4 with TRBJ2-2; 7 bases are a match to TRBD2. This CDR3 is 17 amino acids long. Germline lookup yields CDR1 SGHNT and CDR2 YYREEE (reference sequence). Trimming took 4 bases from V and 5 from J; bases not matched to a gene: 14.

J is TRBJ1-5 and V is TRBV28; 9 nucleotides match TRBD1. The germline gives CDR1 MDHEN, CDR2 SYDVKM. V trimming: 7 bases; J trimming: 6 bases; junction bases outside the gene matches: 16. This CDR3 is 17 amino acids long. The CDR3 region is CASTKGGRDRARQPQHF. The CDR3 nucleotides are TGTGCCAGCACCAAAGGTGGCCGGGACAGGGCTCGTCAGCCCCAGCATTTT.